This TCR beta chain was identified during a study of blood T cells in healthy people across ages (dated by TCRdb to the mid-2010s). Regarding the complete study: In model experiments, template switching captured roughly one uniquely barcoded TCR beta cDNA molecule for every two T cells. Using deep sequencing normalized with unique cDNA molecular identifiers, the study measured how TCR beta repertoire diversity changes with age. The donors were split into four age groups: young (average 16 years), middle-aged (about 40), aged (approximately 60) and long-lived (roughly 77). Donors of different ages were randomly distributed across sequencing lanes to avoid experimental bias. Using the same blood draw, the study looked at two additional independent replicas of 1 million unique cDNA reads for two donors, one aged 18 to 29 and the other aged 80 or older. Broad study findings and their caveats: Total diversity estimates from one million sequenced T cells were considered lower bounds and underestimates. A strong correlation was found between observed TCR beta diversity and the percentage of naive T cells measured by flow cytometry. Observed TCR beta diversity per million T cells fell roughly linearly with age, and a significant reduction was already apparent by age around 36. Compared with the aged group, the long-lived group had more naive CD4+ T cells, fewer expanded clones and increased TCR diversity, a pattern suggesting age selection. Because the CMV infection status of the donors was unknown, age-related changes in expanded clonotypes may potentially have been confounded. Bulk unsorted PBMC profiling prevented conclusive comparison of naive and antigen-experienced compartments.

A note on this clonotype: It has no known antigen specificity. There are no base qualities to consult, and no much larger clone falls within one base.

Donors were under 40 systemically healthy Caucasian individuals from Russia aged roughly 6 to 100 years. Each donor gave ten milliliters of peripheral blood, collected into EDTA-treated Vacutainer tubes. Ficoll-Paque density-gradient centrifugation was used to isolate PBMCs, with at least 7 million per sample. Trizol reagent was used to extract total RNA from the PBMCs, yielding at least 6 micrograms per sample. For every donor, flow cytometry on a PBMC aliquot measured the percentage of naive CD45RAhigh/CD27high T cells. Libraries came from 5' RACE. The sample was run on an Illumina HiSeq 2500. A second 7 to 11 cycle PCR used a sample-barcoded 5' primer and a J-beta primer mix. Each TCR beta cDNA molecule received a unique molecular identifier from a template-switch 5' adaptor carrying 12 random nucleotides. Each sample yielded at least 2.5 million CDR3-containing paired-end reads. First-strand cDNA synthesis was performed from all RNA using the Mint cDNA synthesis kit, with priming by a TRBC-specific oligonucleotide. All cDNA was treated with uracil-DNA glycosylase and then went through a first 18-cycle PCR with the universal primers M1SS and BC2_uni_R. Concerning the study's data processing: For normalization, 1 million high-quality reads were randomly selected from each sample, with every read carrying a distinct molecular identifier. Reads with shared molecular identifiers were discarded instead of being binned into consensus sequences. MiTCR, with a Q25 quality threshold and the strictest error-elimination algorithm, was used for CDR3 identification, clonotype clustering and error correction. A nonparametric unseen species model with Euler transformation was used to estimate lower-bound total TCR beta diversity. TCRdb handled the public reads itself, with Q25 trimming in fastp and clone calling in MiXCR, and kept productive beta chains. Merged by CDR3 protein, the rows form single entries marked with the most common genes and DNA. It is TCRdb's table, rather than the study itself, that gives the V and J calls and clone size. The sample records approximately 800,000 distinct CDR3 sequences, around three fifths of which are singletons. The ten biggest clones cover under 30% of the sample.

Trimmed from V: 6 bases; trimmed from J: 1 base; junction bases lacking a gene match: 6. The CDR3, cysteine through phenylalanine, is 15 amino acids long. The CDR3 DNA has 45 bases and is translated from base 1. The material sequenced was blood. Recombination joined TRBV12-3 or TRBV12-4 with TRBJ2-4; 7 central bases correspond to TRBD1. The clonotype originates from a man aged 35-49 years in good health. Here is the DNA: TGTGCCAGCAGCCTCACAGGGGAGGCCAAAAACATTCAGTACTTC. Translated, it reads CASSLTGEAKNIQYF.